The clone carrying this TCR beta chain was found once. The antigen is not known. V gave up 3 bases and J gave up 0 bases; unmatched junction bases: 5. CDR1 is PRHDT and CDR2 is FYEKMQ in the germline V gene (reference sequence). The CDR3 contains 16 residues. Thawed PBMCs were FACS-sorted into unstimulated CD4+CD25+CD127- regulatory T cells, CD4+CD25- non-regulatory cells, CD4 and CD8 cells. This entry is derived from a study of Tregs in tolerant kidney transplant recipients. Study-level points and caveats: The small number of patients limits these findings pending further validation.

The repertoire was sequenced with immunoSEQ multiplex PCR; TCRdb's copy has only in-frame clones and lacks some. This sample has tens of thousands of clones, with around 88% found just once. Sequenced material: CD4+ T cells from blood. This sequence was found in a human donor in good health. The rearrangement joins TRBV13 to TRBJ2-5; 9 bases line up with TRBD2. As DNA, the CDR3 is TGTGCCAGCAGCTTGTCCCCTAGCGGGGACCAAGAGACCCAGTACTTC. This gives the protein CASSLSPSGDQETQYF. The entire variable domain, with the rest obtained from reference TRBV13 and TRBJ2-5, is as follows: AAGVIQSPRHLIKEKRETATLKCYPIPRHDTVYWYQQGPGQDPQFLISFYEKMQSDKGSIPDRFSAQQFSDYHSELNMSSLELGDSALYFCASSLSPSGDQETQYFGPGTRLLVL.